This section outlines one T cell receptor (beta chain) sequence together with its context. The sample originates from a study of blood T cell repertoires in COVID-19. Study-wide background: Acute and convalescent COVID-19 samples came from the United States, Italy and Spain. Sources were T cells, B-cell-depleted T cells, or PBMCs; the material itself was cDNA or gDNA.

Some clones are missing from TCRdb's copy, which holds only in-frame ones; the method was immunoSEQ multiplex PCR. The data contain fewer than 400,000 clones, 88% of them singletons. V was trimmed by 1 base and J by 3 bases, leaving 9 bases between them. Germline loops: CDR1 SGHVS, CDR2 FQNEAQ. The CDR3 extends over 15 amino acids. This sequence joins TRBV7-8 and TRBJ2-2, with a weak D call TRBD1 (5 bases). This clonotype was sampled from a young man who had recovered from COVID-19. Sequences were obtained from PBMCs or T cells enriched from blood (not recorded which). The CDR3 sequence: CASSLEGRYTGELFF. The CDR3 coding sequence is TGTGCCAGCAGCTTAGAGGGGCGGTACACCGGGGAGCTGTTTTTT.